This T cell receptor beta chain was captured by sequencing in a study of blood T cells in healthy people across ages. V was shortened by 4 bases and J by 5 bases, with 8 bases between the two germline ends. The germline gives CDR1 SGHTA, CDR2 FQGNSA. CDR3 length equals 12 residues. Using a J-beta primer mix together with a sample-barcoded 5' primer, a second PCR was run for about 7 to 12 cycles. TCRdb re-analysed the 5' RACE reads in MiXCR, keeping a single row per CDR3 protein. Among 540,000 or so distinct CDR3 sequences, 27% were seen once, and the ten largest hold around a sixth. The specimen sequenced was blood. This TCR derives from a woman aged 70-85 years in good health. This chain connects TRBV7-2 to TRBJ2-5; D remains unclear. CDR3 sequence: CASSSSAETQYF. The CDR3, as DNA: TGTGCCAGCAGCTCTAGTGCGGAGACCCAGTACTTC.